Below, 8 T cell receptor beta chains from the same sample are listed, as sequenced in a study of blood T cell repertoires in COVID-19 (dated by TCRdb to 2018 to 2020). Library preparation used the immunoSEQ multiplex PCR assay. TCRdb took over this immuneACCESS table, retaining in-frame rearrangements with V and J assigned. Such tables are incomplete; in checked studies, under half of the missing clones stem from an unresolved V gene, and the remainder is unexplained. Across this sample there are roughly 120,000 clones, with around nine tenths seen only once. Less than 2% of the sample belongs to the ten largest clones. The source material was peripheral blood. These receptors were obtained from a human donor with active COVID-19. The donor label of this sample is uncertain.

The DNA of the CDR3 is TGTGCCAGCTCACCGTCTCAGGGAACCTATGGCTACACCTTC. It specifies CASSPSQGTYGYTF. The V and J genes are TRBV18 and TRBJ1-2; maybe TRBD1 (5 bases). Per the germline V gene, CDR1 is KGHSH and CDR2 is LQKENI. This CDR3 spans 14 amino acids. V was pared by 3 bases and J by 4 bases, with 12 bases between.

This clone was observed a few times. The J gene is TRBJ1-1, the V gene TRBV13; D possibly corresponds to TRBD1 (5 bases). The CDR3 is 17 residues long. In germline, CDR1 is PRHDT, CDR2 FYEKMQ (reference sequence). Trimming stripped 2 bases from V and 1 base from J, with 17 bases between. The CDR3 bases are TGTGCCAGCAGCTTACTTCAGGGAGGGTGGACGAACACTGAAGCTTTCTTT. This encodes CASSLLQGGWTNTEAFF.

V usage is TRBV7-3 and J usage is TRBJ2-2, with a weak D call TRBD1 (5 bases). The germline gives CDR1 SGHTA, CDR2 FQGTGA. The V end lost 8 bases, the J end lost 6 bases, and 16 bases lay between the germline ends. This CDR3 contains 14 residues. The CDR3 is CASSAGLFSGELFF. CDR3 DNA: TGTGCCAGCTCCGCAGGGTTATTCTCCGGGGAGCTGTTTTTT.

The chain links TRBV4-1 to TRBJ1-1; D is unclear. CDR3 length: 14 residues. Per germline, CDR1 MGHRA and CDR2 YSYEKL. Trimming left V 4 bases short and J 1 base short, with 10 bases between. The CDR3 DNA is TGCGCCAGCAGCCTTAGGACTGGGAACACTGAAGCTTTCTTT. Its translation is CASSLRTGNTEAFF.

This clone appeared many times. V is TRBV9 and J is TRBJ2-7, with 7 bases lining up with TRBD1. The germline gives CDR1 SGDLS, CDR2 YYNGEE. Germline trimming cut 3 bases from V and 1 base from J; bases unmatched to any gene: 10. There are 16 residues in the CDR3. CDR3 bases: TGTGCCAGCAGCGGAACCACAGGGGCCCAGTCCTACGAGCAGTACTTC. It is translated as CASSGTTGAQSYEQYF. Combining the CDR3 with reference TRBV9 and TRBJ2-7 gives the whole variable domain DSGVTQTPKHLITATGQRVTLRCSPRSGDLSVYWYQQSLDQGLQFLIQYYNGEERAKGNILERFSAQQFPDLHSELNLSSLELGDSALYFCASSGTTGAQSYEQYFGPGTRLTVT.

This sequence joins TRBV12-3 or TRBV12-4 and TRBJ1-1; D remains unclear. The V and J ends lost 7 bases and 4 bases respectively, with 13 bases between them. This CDR3 spans 13 amino acids. The CDR3, as DNA: TGTGCCAGCACAAAGAGGGAGGGCACTGAAGCTTTCTTT. It translates to CASTKREGTEAFF.

The chain couples TRBV5-1 to TRBJ1-1; the D gene is possibly TRBD1 (6 bases). Trimming took 0 bases from V and 1 from J, leaving 13 bases between them. Germline assignment: CDR1 SGHRS and CDR2 YFSETQ. The CDR3 runs 16 residues. The CDR3 DNA reads TGCGCCAGCAGCTTGGGGATTGACAGGTGGAACACTGAAGCTTTCTTT. It encodes CASSLGIDRWNTEAFF.

On this clone itself: This specimen includes other DNA sequences encoding the same CDR3. The V call is TRBV12-3 or TRBV12-4, the J call TRBJ2-3; D gene uncertain. V shed 5 bases and J shed 0 bases, with 3 bases lying between them. This CDR3 region has 12 residues. The CDR3 region has the DNA TGTGCCAGCAGTCCTAGCACAGATACGCAGTATTTT. Its translation: CASSPSTDTQYF.